This entry concerns a single TCR beta chain. The cohort excluded patients with autoimmune disease history or systemic immunosuppression. This entry comes from a study of OX40 agonist ivuxolimab in advanced cancers. The overall study: Ivuxolimab is an agonistic anti-OX40 (CD134) antibody, and patients were treated with it. Patients assigned to dose escalation were diagnosed with hepatocellular carcinoma, melanoma, renal cell or head and neck cancer. Earlier anti-PD-1, anti-PD-L1 or anti-CTLA-4 therapy was permitted; roughly 40% had received some.

J lost 3 bases, V lost 8 bases, and 4 bases had no gene match. There are 13 residues in the CDR3. Germline V gives CDR1 SNHLY, CDR2 FYNNEI. The assay was immunoSEQ multiplex PCR, and TCRdb's table has in-frame clones only and misses some. The sample lists 42,000 or so clones, over 75% occurring once. This sequence originates from an adult with an advanced solid tumor such as melanoma, head and neck, liver or kidney cancer. This specimen was CD4+ or CD8+ T cells sorted from blood, taken in a trial of the OX40 agonist ivuxolimab. The chain employs TRBV2 and TRBJ2-3, with TRBD2 matching over 8 bases. The CDR3: CASVTSETDTQYF. The CDR3 DNA follows: TGTGCCAGCGTGACTAGCGAGACAGATACGCAGTATTTT.